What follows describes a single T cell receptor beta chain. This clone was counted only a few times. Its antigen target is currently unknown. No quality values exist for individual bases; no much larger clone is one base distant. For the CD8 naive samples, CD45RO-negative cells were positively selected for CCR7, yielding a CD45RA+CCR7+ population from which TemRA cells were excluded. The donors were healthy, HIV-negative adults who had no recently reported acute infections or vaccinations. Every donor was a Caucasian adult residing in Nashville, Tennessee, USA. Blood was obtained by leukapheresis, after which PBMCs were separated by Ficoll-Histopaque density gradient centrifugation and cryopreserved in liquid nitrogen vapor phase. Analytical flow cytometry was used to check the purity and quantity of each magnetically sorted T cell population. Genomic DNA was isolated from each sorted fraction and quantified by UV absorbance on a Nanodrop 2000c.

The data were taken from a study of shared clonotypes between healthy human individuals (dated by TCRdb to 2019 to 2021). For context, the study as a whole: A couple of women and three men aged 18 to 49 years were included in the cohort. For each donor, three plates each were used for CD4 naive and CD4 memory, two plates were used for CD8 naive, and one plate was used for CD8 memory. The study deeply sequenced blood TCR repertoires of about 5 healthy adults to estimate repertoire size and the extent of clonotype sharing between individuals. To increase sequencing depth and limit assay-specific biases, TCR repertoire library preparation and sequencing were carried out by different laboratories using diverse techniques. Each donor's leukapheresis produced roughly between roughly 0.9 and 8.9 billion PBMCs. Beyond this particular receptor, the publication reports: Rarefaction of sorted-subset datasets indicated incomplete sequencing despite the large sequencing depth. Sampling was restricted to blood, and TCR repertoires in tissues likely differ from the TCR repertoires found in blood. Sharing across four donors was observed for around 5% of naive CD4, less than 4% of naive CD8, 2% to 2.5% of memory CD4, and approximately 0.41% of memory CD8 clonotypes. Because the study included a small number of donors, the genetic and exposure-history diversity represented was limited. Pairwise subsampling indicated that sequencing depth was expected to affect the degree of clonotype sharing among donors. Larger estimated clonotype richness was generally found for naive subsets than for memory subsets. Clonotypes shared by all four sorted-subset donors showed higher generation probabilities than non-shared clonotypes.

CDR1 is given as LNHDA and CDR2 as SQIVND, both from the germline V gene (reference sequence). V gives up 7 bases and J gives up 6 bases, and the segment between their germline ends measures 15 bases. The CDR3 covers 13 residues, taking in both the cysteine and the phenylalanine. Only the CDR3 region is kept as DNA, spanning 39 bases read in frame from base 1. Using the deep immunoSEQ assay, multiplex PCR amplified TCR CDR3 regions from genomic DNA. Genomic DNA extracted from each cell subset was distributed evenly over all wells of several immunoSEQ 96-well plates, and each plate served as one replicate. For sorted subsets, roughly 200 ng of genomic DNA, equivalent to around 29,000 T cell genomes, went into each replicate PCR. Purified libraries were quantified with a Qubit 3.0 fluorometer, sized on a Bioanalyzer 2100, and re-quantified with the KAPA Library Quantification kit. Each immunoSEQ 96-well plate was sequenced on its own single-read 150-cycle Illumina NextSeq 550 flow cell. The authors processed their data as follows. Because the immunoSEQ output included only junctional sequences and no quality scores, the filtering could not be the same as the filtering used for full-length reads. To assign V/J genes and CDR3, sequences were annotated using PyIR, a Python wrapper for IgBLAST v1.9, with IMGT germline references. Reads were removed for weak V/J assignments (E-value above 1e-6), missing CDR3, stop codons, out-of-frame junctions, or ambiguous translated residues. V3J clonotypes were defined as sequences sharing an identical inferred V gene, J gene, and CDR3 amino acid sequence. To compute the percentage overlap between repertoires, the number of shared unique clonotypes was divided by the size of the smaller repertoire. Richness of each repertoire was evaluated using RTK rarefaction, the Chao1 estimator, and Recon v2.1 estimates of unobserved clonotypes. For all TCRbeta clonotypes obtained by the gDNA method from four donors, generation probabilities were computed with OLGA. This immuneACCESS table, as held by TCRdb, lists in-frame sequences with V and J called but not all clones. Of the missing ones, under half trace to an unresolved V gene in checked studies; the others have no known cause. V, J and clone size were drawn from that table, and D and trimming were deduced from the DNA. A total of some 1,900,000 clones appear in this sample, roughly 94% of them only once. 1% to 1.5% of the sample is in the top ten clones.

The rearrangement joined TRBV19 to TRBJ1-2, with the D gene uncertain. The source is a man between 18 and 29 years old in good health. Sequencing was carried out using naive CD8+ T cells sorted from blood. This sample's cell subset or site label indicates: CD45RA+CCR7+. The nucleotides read TGTGCCAGTATTTCCCTGGGGATGGATGGCTACACCTTC. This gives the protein CASISLGMDGYTF.